This T cell receptor beta chain is from a study of beta chain features in type 1 diabetes. Investigators reverse transcribed all isolated RNA, so they sequenced expressed TCRB transcripts. Generated by immunoSEQ multiplex PCR, the TCRdb table keeps only in-frame clones and is missing some. The table lists hundreds of thousands of clones, about a sixth of them singletons. The germline CDR1 and CDR2 sequences are SGHTA and FQGNSA. The CDR3 is 13 amino acids. V was pared by 5 bases and J by 2 bases, with 0 bases of the junction left unmatched. Overall study results and limits: TCRB repertoires of naive, central memory and Treg cells appeared more similar among patients than among healthy donors. Type 1 diabetes patients had TCRB CDR3s that were shorter (moderately but significantly so) in all four CD4+ subsets.

This clone has only a few counts. No antigen is known for it. At the DNA level, this CDR3 is encoded by other sequences in the same sample as well. The sequenced sample was naive CD4+ T cells from blood. This sequence originates from a man aged 18 to 35 in good health. This chain joins TRBV7-2 and TRBJ2-7, with 10 bases identical to TRBD2. The CDR3 loop is CASSSGGAYEQYF. The CDR3 DNA reads as TGTGCCAGCAGCAGCGGGGGGGCCTACGAGCAGTACTTC.